A single sample gave rise to the 9 T cell receptor beta chains below, sequenced in a study of T-cell memory formation after mild COVID-19. TCRdb re-analysed the 5' RACE reads in MiXCR, keeping a single row per CDR3 protein. The sample consists of 65,000 to 90,000 distinct CDR3 sequences, 14% of them appearing once. The sequenced sample consisted of PBMCs or a T cell subset sorted from them (not recorded which). These receptors all come from an adult woman who had mild COVID-19 (a few samples of this study predate the infection). Cell type and time point are not known.

This clonotype was seen only a few times. The chain carries TRBV20-1 and TRBJ2-3; D is tentatively TRBD1 or TRBD2 (7 bases each). The germline gives CDR1 DFQATT, CDR2 SNEGSKA (reference sequence). With 6 bases removed from V and 2 bases from J, the gap between germline ends came to 18 bases. CDR3 length: 15 amino acids. CDR3: CSAEGAGAFTDTQYF. CDR3 in DNA: TGCAGTGCCGAGGGGGCGGGGGCGTTCACAGATACGCAGTATTTT.

The chain couples TRBV12-3 or TRBV12-4 to TRBJ2-1; 15 positions agree with TRBD2. Losses at the gene ends were 3 bases for V and 12 bases for J; bases not matched to a gene: 6. The CDR3 runs to 15 residues. The CDR3 sequence is CASSFGTSGGPWQFF. Written as DNA, the CDR3 is TGTGCCAGCAGTTTCGGGACTAGCGGGGGGCCGTGGCAGTTCTTC.

This clonotype occurred a few times. The V and J genes are TRBV14 and TRBJ2-7, with 9 positions matching TRBD1. Per germline, CDR1 SGHDN and CDR2 FVKESK. The V segment lost 4 bases and the J segment 0 bases; nucleotides outside the gene matches: 4. This CDR3 comprises 15 residues. The CDR3 bases are TGTGCCAGCAGCCTTGACAGGGGGTACTCCTACGAGCAGTACTTC. Its protein product is CASSLDRGYSYEQYF. Full variable domain (missing parts from reference TRBV14 and TRBJ2-7): EAGVTQFPSHSVIEKGQTVTLRCDPISGHDNLYWYRRVMGKEIKFLLHFVKESKQDESGMPNNRFLAERTGGTYSTLKVQPAELEDSGVYFCASSLDRGYSYEQYFGPGTRLTVT.

In this sample, this clonotype turned up a few times. The V and J genes are TRBV12-3 or TRBV12-4 and TRBJ2-1, with D unclear. V was cut by 2 bases and J by 6 bases, with 8 bases left in between. The CDR3 is made up of 13 amino acids. The CDR3 bases are TGTGCCAGCAGTTTAAACAGAGTCAATGAGCAGTTCTTC. It specifies CASSLNRVNEQFF.

The chain employs TRBV18 and TRBJ2-7, with 10 bases lining up with TRBD1. The J segment lost 4 bases and the V segment lost 1 base, leaving 7 bases of the junction unmatched. Looked up from germline, CDR1 is KGHSH and CDR2 is LQKENI. This CDR3 has 16 amino acids. The CDR3 nucleotides read TGTGCCAGCTCACCACTTACGACAGGGGGCGAGTACGAGCAGTACTTC. Its protein product is CASSPLTTGGEYEQYF.

The chain combines TRBV7-3 with TRBJ2-3, with D perhaps TRBD1 (6 bases). Germline-derived CDR1 and CDR2 are SGHTA and FQGTGA. This CDR3 region has 15 residues. The V end was cut by 2 bases, the J end by 2 bases, with 11 bases between. CDR3 region: CASSLGWGPTDTQYF. CDR3 sequence (DNA): TGTGCCAGCAGCTTAGGGTGGGGGCCCACAGATACGCAGTATTTT.

This chain links TRBV5-6 with TRBJ2-7; 11 nucleotides align to TRBD2. The CDR3 is 17 amino acids. Germline lookup yields CDR1 SGHDT and CDR2 YYEEEE. With 1 base clipped from V and 3 bases from J, the junction kept 9 bases outside the gene matches. The CDR3 region has the DNA TGTGCCAGCAGCTTGTCTAGCGGGGGGCCGATTTACTACGAGCAGTACTTC. It specifies CASSLSSGGPIYYEQYF.

This chain links TRBV12-3 or TRBV12-4 with TRBJ2-1; TRBD2 matches at 11 bases. Unmatched junction bases numbered 5, after V lost 6 bases and J lost 4 bases. The length of the CDR3 is 15 residues. The CDR3, as DNA: TGTGCCAGCAGCCCGACTAGCGGGACTTACAATGAGCAGTTCTTC. Encoded protein: CASSPTSGTYNEQFF.

This chain connects TRBV6-1 to TRBJ2-7; TRBD1 is a possible D gene (6 bases). V was clipped by 5 bases and J by 1 base, with 6 bases between them. This CDR3 has 12 amino acids. Germline V lookup: CDR1 MNHNS, CDR2 SASEGT. CDR3 sequence (DNA): TGTGCCAGCAGTCAGGGGTCCTACGAGCAGTACTTC. It specifies CASSQGSYEQYF.